The rows below give T cell receptor beta chains drawn from one sample of a study of cytomegalovirus exposure and HLA in healthy donors. The repertoire was sequenced with immunoSEQ multiplex PCR; TCRdb's copy has only in-frame clones and lacks some. The sample shows about 250,000 clones, roughly 70% of them seen only once. The sequencing sample was made of PBMCs. The receptors shown here come from a female donor in good health and CMV-seronegative. Both conserved end residues are part of each CDR3. D genes are given only for firm matches. The size field is filled for only some rows; it gives once, few, many or a size class.

D gene | J gene | V gene | clone size | CDR3 DNA | CDR3 protein
NA | TRBJ2-1 | TRBV9 | NA | TGTGCCAGCAGCGTAGCCAGGAGGGATGAGCAGTTCTTC | CASSVARRDEQFF
NA | TRBJ2-7 | TRBV6-6 | NA | TGTGCCAGCAGTGCCCGGGATCGATCCTCCTACGAGCAGTACTTC | CASSARDRSSYEQYF
NA | TRBJ2-7 | TRBV11-2 | NA | TGTGCCAGCAGCTTAGAGTCTTCCCTCTCCTACGAGCAGTACTTC | CASSLESSLSYEQYF
TRBD2 | TRBJ2-5 | TRBV6-5 | few | TGTGCCAGCGGATGGACTAGTCGACAAGAGACCCAGTACTTC | CASGWTSRQETQYF
TRBD1 | TRBJ2-5 | TRBV5-6 | once | TGTGCCAGCAGCTTGGTGGACAGGGGGATGGAGACCCAGTACTTC | CASSLVDRGMETQYF
TRBD1 | TRBJ1-1 | TRBV7-8 | NA | TGTGCCAGCAGCTATCGCTCGGGACAGGGGGACACTGAAGCTTTCTTT | CASSYRSGQGDTEAFF
TRBD1 | TRBJ1-1 | TRBV6-5 | once | TGTGCCAGCAGTTACGGGGGACAGCCTACTGAAGCTTTCTTT | CASSYGGQPTEAFF
TRBD1 | TRBJ2-7 | TRBV11-2 | NA | TGTGCCAGCACACCCGGGACAGACTACGAGCAGTACTTC | CASTPGTDYEQYF
NA | TRBJ1-2 | TRBV2 | NA | TGTGCCAGCAAGTTCGAGTATGGCTACACCTTC | CASKFEYGYTF
TRBD1 | TRBJ2-7 | TRBV6-5 | NA | TGTGCCAGCAGTTCCGGGACAGGGGGCTTCTACGAGCAGTACTTC | CASSSGTGGFYEQYF
TRBD2 | TRBJ2-7 | TRBV18 | NA | TGTGCCAGCTCACCTTCATCGGGACTAACGGGGGACCACGAGCAGTACTTC | CASSPSSGLTGDHEQYF
NA | TRBJ2-1 | TRBV2 | NA | TGTGCCAGCATCCTCGCGGGACCTTTTGAGCAGTTCTTC | CASILAGPFEQFF
NA | TRBJ2-7 | TRBV28 | once | TGTGCCAGCAGGGGAGACTTGCCGGCCTACGAGCAGTACTTC | CASRGDLPAYEQYF
TRBD2 | TRBJ2-7 | TRBV6-6 | NA | TGTGCCAGCACCCAGTCGGCTGGGGGGGGCTACGAGCAGTACTTC | CASTQSAGGGYEQYF
NA | TRBJ1-1 | TRBV27 | NA | TGTGCCAGCAGTTTAAAGGTGGGAGCCGAAGCTTTCTTT | CASSLKVGAEAFF
TRBD1 | TRBJ2-7 | TRBV28 | NA | TGTGCCAGCAGTTTAAAGACAGGGAAAGGCTACGAGCAGTACTTC | CASSLKTGKGYEQYF
NA | TRBJ2-7 | TRBV5-4 | NA | TGTGCCAGCAGCTTGGCGGGGTTCTACGAGCAGTACTTC | CASSLAGFYEQYF
TRBD1 | TRBJ1-6 | TRBV5-1 | NA | TGCGCCAGCAGCTTGCAGGGGGAGAATTCACCCCTCCACTTT | CASSLQGENSPLHF
TRBD1 | TRBJ1-5 | TRBV14 | few | TGTGCCAGCAGCCGATGCAGGGGGGGCAATCAGCCCCAGCATTTT | CASSRCRGGNQPQHF
TRBD2 | TRBJ2-2 | TRBV5-8 | NA | TGTGCCAGCAGCTCACATGGACTAGCGGGAGGGCCTTCCGGGGAGCTGTTTTTT | CASSSHGLAGGPSGELFF
NA | TRBJ1-1 | TRBV6-1 | NA | TGTGCCAGCAGTCGGATGGGGAGTATGAACACTGAAGCTTTCTTT | CASSRMGSMNTEAFF
NA | TRBJ2-3 | TRBV21-1 | NA | TGTGCCAGCAGCAAAAAACGTGGGCTAGCGCACCCAAAGGGCACAGATACGCAGTATTTT | CASSKKRGLAHPKGTDTQYF
TRBD2 | TRBJ2-1 | TRBV7-6 | NA | TGTGCCATTTCCGGGACTAGCGGGAGTCCTAATGAATACAATGAGCAGTTCTTC | CAISGTSGSPNEYNEQFF
NA | TRBJ1-2 | TRBV5-6 | NA | TGTGCCAGCAGCTCAGGGGCGAGTGGCTACACCTTC | CASSSGASGYTF
TRBD2 | TRBJ2-7 | TRBV5-1 | NA | TGCGCCAGCAGCCCACAGGAGGGTGTCGGGACTAGCGGGACCAGCTCCTACGAGCAGTACTTC | CASSPQEGVGTSGTSSYEQYF
TRBD1 | TRBJ1-1 | TRBV5-4 | NA | TGTGCCAGCAGTTCGGACAGGAAGCGGCCTGAAGCTTTCTTT | CASSSDRKRPEAFF
NA | TRBJ2-4 | TRBV27 | NA | TGTGCCAGCAGTCCCGAGCCCGCAGGGGGACTGGCCAAAACCATTCAGTACTTC | CASSPEPAGGLAKTIQYF
NA | TRBJ2-7 | TRBV6-6 | NA | TGTGCCAGCAGCCAACCCCCGGTGAACGAGCAGTACTTC | CASSQPPVNEQYF
TRBD1 | TRBJ2-2 | TRBV7-9 | few | TGTGCCAGCAGCCCCCGGGACAGGGGCTCCGGGGAGCTGTTTTTT | CASSPRDRGSGELFF
TRBD2 | TRBJ2-7 | TRBV28 | NA | TGTGCCAGCAGTAGTGGCCTAGCGGGGACATGGGGCTCCTACGAGCAGTACTTC | CASSSGLAGTWGSYEQYF
NA | TRBJ2-1 | TRBV10-1 | NA | TGCGCCAGCAGTGAATACAGGAGCTCTCCCTACAATGAGCAGTTCTTC | CASSEYRSSPYNEQFF
NA | TRBJ2-3 | TRBV6-5 | NA | TGTGCCAGCATGAGGGCGATCACAGATACGCAGTATTTT | CASMRAITDTQYF
NA | TRBJ2-6 | TRBV19 | few | TGTGGCTCTAAGGGGCTCTCTGGGGCCAACGTCCTGACTTTC | CGSKGLSGANVLTF
NA | TRBJ1-1 | TRBV6-1 | NA | TGTGCCAGCAGTGTATTAAACACTGAAGCTTTCTTT | CASSVLNTEAFF
NA | TRBJ2-7 | TRBV11-2 | NA | TGTGCCAGCAGCTTACGAAACGTGTACTCCTACGAGCAGTACTTC | CASSLRNVYSYEQYF
NA | TRBJ2-2 | TRBV12-5 | once | TGTGCTAGTAACCCACCCGCGGCGCCCGGGGAGCTGTTTTTT | CASNPPAAPGELFF
NA | TRBJ2-1 | TRBV10-3 | NA | TGTGCCATCAGTGCATCGGGTAGCTCCTACAATGAGCAGTTCTTC | CAISASGSSYNEQFF
NA | TRBJ1-2 | TRBV13 | few | TGTGCCAGCAGCTTCGACAGGCAAGGTGGCTACACCTTC | CASSFDRQGGYTF